These T cell receptor beta chains were read from a single sample in a study of shared clonotypes between healthy human individuals. This table comes from immunoSEQ multiplex PCR, and its TCRdb copy is limited to in-frame clones, with some not included. Of about 2.1 million clones listed, 93% were seen once; the top ten hold about 1.7%. What was sequenced was naive CD8+ T cells from PBMCs. These receptors were obtained from a man aged 18 to 35 in good health. Some clones in this sample may be carry-over from other donors' samples. Both conserved end residues are part of each CDR3. Fields, in order: V gene, J gene, CDR3 protein.

v_call: TRBV4-2
j_call: TRBJ1-1
cdr3_aa: CASSPGPRGRAMNTEAFF

v_call: TRBV7-9
j_call: TRBJ2-7
cdr3_aa: CASSSPQNRDRGYEQYF

v_call: TRBV9
j_call: TRBJ1-2
cdr3_aa: CASSSTGPVEGGYTF

v_call: TRBV29-1
j_call: TRBJ2-1
cdr3_aa: CSVDRTGLSNEQFF

v_call: TRBV21-1
j_call: TRBJ2-7
cdr3_aa: CASSIFDRDSYEQYF

v_call: TRBV19
j_call: TRBJ1-1
cdr3_aa: CAIRQGNTEAFF

v_call: TRBV4-1
j_call: TRBJ1-2
cdr3_aa: CASSLKTGNNYGYTF

v_call: TRBV7-9
j_call: TRBJ1-6
cdr3_aa: CASSFGQGKSPLHF

v_call: TRBV4-3
j_call: TRBJ2-1
cdr3_aa: CASSQEATRLLNEQFF

v_call: TRBV29-1
j_call: TRBJ1-2
cdr3_aa: CSGGSGWRDGYTF

v_call: TRBV4-1
j_call: TRBJ2-1
cdr3_aa: CASSQGGPPYNEQFF

v_call: TRBV28
j_call: TRBJ1-2
cdr3_aa: CASSFYSNYGYTF

v_call: TRBV27
j_call: TRBJ2-1
cdr3_aa: CASSPGQTSYNEQFF

v_call: TRBV19
j_call: TRBJ2-7
cdr3_aa: CASSPQRGGGTYEQYF

v_call: TRBV5-1
j_call: TRBJ2-7
cdr3_aa: CASSEDRFSYEQYF

v_call: TRBV7-8
j_call: TRBJ2-7
cdr3_aa: CASSFPRTSGSSYEQYF

v_call: TRBV14
j_call: TRBJ2-7
cdr3_aa: CASSQVFSSYEQYF

v_call: TRBV5-6
j_call: TRBJ2-7
cdr3_aa: CASSLNRGEQYF